One sample yielded the 14 T cell receptor beta chains listed below, sequenced in a study of control samples from healthy donors and cancer patients. Sequenced by immunoSEQ multiplex PCR; TCRdb stores in-frame clones only, minus some. This table has 95,000 to 150,000 clones, about 83% appearing once. The sequenced sample was blood. These receptors originate from a man aged 25-40 years in good health.

V is TRBV5-1 and J is TRBJ2-4, with D perhaps TRBD2 (7 bases). This CDR3 contains 15 residues. CDR1 SGHRS and CDR2 YFSETQ come from the germline V gene. V lost 0 bases and J lost 8, with 15 bases in between. CDR3 sequence: CASSLDTGGEYIQYF. The CDR3 DNA sequence: TGCGCCAGCAGCTTGGATACGGGGGGCGAGTACATTCAGTACTTC.

CDR3 in DNA: TGTGCCAGCAGTGAATCTCTAGACAGCACCTATGGCTACACCTTC. Translation gives CASSESLDSTYGYTF. The chain employs TRBV25-1 and TRBJ1-2; maybe TRBD1 (5 bases). Deletions cut 1 base from V and 4 bases from J, with 13 bases between. Germline lookup yields CDR1 MGHDK and CDR2 SYGVNS. The CDR3 extends over 15 amino acids.

By share, this clone ranks as medium-sized. The V gene is TRBV4-2, the J gene TRBJ1-6; D remains ambiguous. The germline V gene encodes CDR1 LGHNA and CDR2 YNFKEQ. The germline V and J ends were trimmed by 0 bases and 9 bases, with 12 bases remaining between them. The CDR3 loop spans 15 amino acids. The DNA for the CDR3 is TGTGCCAGCAGCCAAGATACCGGCGGCAGTTCACCCCTCCACTTT. It codes for CASSQDTGGSSPLHF.

The chain has TRBV5-6 and TRBJ1-5, with unresolved D. V lost 4 bases and J 7 bases, leaving 12 bases between the germline ends. The length of the CDR3 is 13 residues. CDR1 and CDR2 (germline): SGHDT, YYEEEE. The CDR3 sequence is CASSPGPGQPQHF. In DNA form, the CDR3 reads TGTGCCAGCAGCCCCGGCCCGGGGCAGCCCCAGCATTTT.

This clone was picked up one time. The chain is built from TRBV6-5 and TRBJ1-3; D is unresolved. The germline V and J ends were trimmed by 7 bases and 0 bases, with 7 bases remaining between them. CDR1 and CDR2 from the germline V gene are MNHEY and SVGAGI. The CDR3 has 13 amino acids. In DNA form, the CDR3 reads TGTGCCAGCAAGGGAAACTCTGGAAACACCATATATTTT. It specifies CASKGNSGNTIYF.

J is TRBJ2-2 and V is TRBV24-1, with D perhaps matching TRBD1 or TRBD2 (5 bases each). Trimming pared 9 bases from V and 0 bases from J, leaving 7 bases between. This CDR3 is 13 amino acids long. Germline CDR1 and CDR2: KGHDR and SFDVKD. CDR3 DNA sequence: TGTGCCACCGGGACGGCGAACACCGGGGAGCTGTTTTTT. Protein product: CATGTANTGELFF.

This clone occurred once. The genes are TRBV10-1 and TRBJ1-5; D unresolved. Trimming stripped 0 bases from V and 2 bases from J, with 8 bases between. CDR1 and CDR2 from the germline V gene are WNHNN and SYGVQD (reference sequence). The CDR3 loop spans 15 amino acids. The CDR3 loop reads CASSESTRGNQPQHF. The CDR3 bases are TGCGCCAGCAGTGAGTCGACGAGGGGCAATCAGCCCCAGCATTTT.

There are many counts of this clone. The chain employs TRBV4-2 and TRBJ1-3; no clear D gene. The germline V and J ends were trimmed by 0 bases and 2 bases, with 11 bases remaining between them. This CDR3 comprises 16 residues. Germline values: CDR1 LGHNA, CDR2 YNFKEQ. In nucleotides, the CDR3 is TGTGCCAGCAGCCAAGATATGGGCGCTACTGGAAACACCATATATTTT. Translating gives CASSQDMGATGNTIYF.

The gene calls are TRBV6-5 and TRBJ1-6; D is possibly TRBD1 (6 bases). Per germline, CDR1 MNHEY and CDR2 SVGAGI. V was clipped by 2 bases and J by 11 bases, with 10 bases between them. This CDR3 is 13 amino acids long. The CDR3 DNA is TGTGCCAGCAGTTACGCAGGGGCAACACCCCTCCACTTT. Translation gives CASSYAGATPLHF.

V is TRBV7-9 and J is TRBJ2-5; no clear D gene. V was pared by 5 bases and J by 2 bases, with 6 bases between. The CDR3 has 12 amino acids. The germline V gene has CDR1 SEHNR and CDR2 FQNEAQ (reference sequence). The CDR3 spells CASSNWQETQYF. CDR3 nucleotides: TGTGCCAGCAGCAATTGGCAAGAGACCCAGTACTTC.

The J gene is TRBJ2-7, the V gene TRBV4-2, with 9 positions matching TRBD1. CDR1 is LGHNA and CDR2 is YNFKEQ in the germline V gene. There are 19 residues in the CDR3. With 0 bases clipped from V and 3 bases from J, the junction kept 15 bases outside the gene matches. CDR3 protein: CASSQELGLVQGAIYEQYF. The CDR3, as DNA: TGTGCCAGCAGCCAAGAGTTGGGTCTGGTACAGGGGGCTATCTACGAGCAGTACTTC.

The rearrangement uses TRBV3-1 (or the pseudogene TRBV3-2) and TRBJ1-2, with TRBD1 as a possible D gene (6 bases). Trimming shortened V by 3 bases and J by 8 bases, and 16 bases separated the two germline ends. Germline CDR1 reads LGHDT; CDR2 reads YNNKEL (reference sequence). The CDR3 is 14 amino acids. The CDR3 nucleotides read TGTGCCAGCAGCCAGCTGGACAGCGGCGGCGGCTACACCTTC. Translating gives CASSQLDSGGGYTF.

The chain uses TRBV30 and TRBJ1-4; D gene ambiguous. The V gene lost 1 base and the J gene lost 0 bases, with 9 bases spanning the gap. Germline CDR1 and CDR2: GTSNPN and SVGIG (reference sequence). The CDR3 loop spans 15 amino acids. The CDR3 nucleotides read TGTGCCTGGAGTGACCGGACGGCAACTAATGAAAAACTGTTTTTT. Its protein product is CAWSDRTATNEKLFF.

This sequence joins TRBV6-5 and TRBJ1-3; D is possibly TRBD1 (6 bases). This CDR3 region has 13 residues. The germline V gene encodes CDR1 MNHEY and CDR2 SVGAGI. V lost 6 bases and J 3 bases, leaving 9 bases between the germline ends. The CDR3 bases are TGTGCCAGCAGCACAGGGTATGGAAACACCATATATTTT. Residues: CASSTGYGNTIYF.